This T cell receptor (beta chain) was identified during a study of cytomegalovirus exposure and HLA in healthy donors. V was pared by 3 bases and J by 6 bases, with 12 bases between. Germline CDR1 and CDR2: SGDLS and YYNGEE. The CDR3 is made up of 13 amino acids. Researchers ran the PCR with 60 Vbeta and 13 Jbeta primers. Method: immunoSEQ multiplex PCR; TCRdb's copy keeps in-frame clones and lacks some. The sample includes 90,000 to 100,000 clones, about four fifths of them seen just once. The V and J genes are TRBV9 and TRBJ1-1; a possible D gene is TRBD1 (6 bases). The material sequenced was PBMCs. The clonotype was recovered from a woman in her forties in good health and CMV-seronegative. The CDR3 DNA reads TGTGCCAGCAGCGCGGACAGCCCATCTGAAGCTTTCTTT. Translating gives CASSADSPSEAFF.